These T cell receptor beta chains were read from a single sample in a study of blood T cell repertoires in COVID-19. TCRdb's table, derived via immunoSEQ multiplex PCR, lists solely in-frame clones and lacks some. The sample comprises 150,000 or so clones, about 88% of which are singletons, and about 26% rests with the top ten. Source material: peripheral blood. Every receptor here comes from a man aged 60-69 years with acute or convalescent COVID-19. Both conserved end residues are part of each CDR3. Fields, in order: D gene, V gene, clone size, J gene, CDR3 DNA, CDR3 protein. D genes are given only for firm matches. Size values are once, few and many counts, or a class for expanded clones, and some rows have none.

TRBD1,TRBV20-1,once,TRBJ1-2,TGCAGTGCTAGTGAACAGGGGGAGTATGGCTACACCTTC,CSASEQGEYGYTF
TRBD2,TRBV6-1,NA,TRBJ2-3,TGTGCCAGCAGTGAAAGCCGACTAGCGGGGGGGAGCACAGATACGCAGTATTTT,CASSESRLAGGSTDTQYF
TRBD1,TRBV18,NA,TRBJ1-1,TGTGCCAGCCTGGGACAGGTGAACACTGAAGCTTTCTTT,CASLGQVNTEAFF
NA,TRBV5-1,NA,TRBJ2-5,TGCGCCAGCACAAGACACGGGGGAATTCAAGAGACCCAGTACTTC,CASTRHGGIQETQYF
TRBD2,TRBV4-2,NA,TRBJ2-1,TGTGCCAGCAGCCAATCTCCGGGACTAGCTTCATACAATGAGCAGTTCTTC,CASSQSPGLASYNEQFF
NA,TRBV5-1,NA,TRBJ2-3,TGCGCCAGCAGCTTCTCGAGTACAGATACGCAGTATTTT,CASSFSSTDTQYF
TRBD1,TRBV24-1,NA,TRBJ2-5,TGTGCCACCAGCGGACAGGGTGTGGGGCCCGTGACCCAGTACTTC,CATSGQGVGPVTQYF
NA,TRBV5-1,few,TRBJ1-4,TGCGCCAGCAGCCGTGGGCAGGGTTTCCAAGAAAAACTGTTTTTT,CASSRGQGFQEKLFF
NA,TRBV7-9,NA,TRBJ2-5,TGTGCCAGCAGCTTAAGAGCAGGGGAGAAAGAGACCCAGTACTTC,CASSLRAGEKETQYF
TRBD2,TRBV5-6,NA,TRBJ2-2,TGTGCCAGCAGCTTGCGACTAGCGGGAGTCACCGGGGAGCTGTTTTTT,CASSLRLAGVTGELFF
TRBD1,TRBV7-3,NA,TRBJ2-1,TGTGCCAGCAGCCCTCCAGGGACAGGGGGAACCAATGAGCAGTTCTTC,CASSPPGTGGTNEQFF
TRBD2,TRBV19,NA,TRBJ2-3,TGTGCCAGTAGTATAGGACTAGCGGGCGAAGGGGGAACGCAGTATTTT,CASSIGLAGEGGTQYF
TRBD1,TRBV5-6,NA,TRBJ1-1,TGTGCCAGCAGCCCGGCGACAGGGTTGAGCACTGAAGCTTTCTTT,CASSPATGLSTEAFF
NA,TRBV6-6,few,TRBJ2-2,TGTGCCAGCAGAATTACGGGCACCGGGGAGCTGTTTTTT,CASRITGTGELFF
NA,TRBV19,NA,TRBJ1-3,TGTGCCAGTAGTATAGGATCAGGTCCGCCTGGAAACACCATATATTTT,CASSIGSGPPGNTIYF
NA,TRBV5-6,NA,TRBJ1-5,TGTGCCAGCAGTCTGTGGTTCCGGGCAGGGAACAGCTTCAATCAGCCCCAGCATTTT,CASSLWFRAGNSFNQPQHF
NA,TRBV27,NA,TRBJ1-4,TGTGCCAGCAGTTTAGGGACACTCGCAACCGAAAAACTGTTTTTT,CASSLGTLATEKLFF
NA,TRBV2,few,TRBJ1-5,TGTGCCAGCAGAGACAGGAATAGCAATCAGCCCCAGCATTTT,CASRDRNSNQPQHF
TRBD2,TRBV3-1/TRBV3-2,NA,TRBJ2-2,TGTGCCAGCAGCCACTCCGGGACTAGCGGGAGGGCCAGAACCGGGGAGCTGTTTTTT,CASSHSGTSGRARTGELFF
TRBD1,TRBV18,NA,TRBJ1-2,TGTGCCAGCCGTCAGGGGGTCGGCGACTATGGCTACACCTTC,CASRQGVGDYGYTF
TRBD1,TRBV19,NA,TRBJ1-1,TGTGCCAGTAGTCCGATGACAGGGGGCTCGAACACTGAAGCTTTCTTT,CASSPMTGGSNTEAFF
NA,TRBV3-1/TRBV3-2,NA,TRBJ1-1,TGTGCCAGCAGCCACAGGTGGGGGGCTGAAGCTTTCTTT,CASSHRWGAEAFF
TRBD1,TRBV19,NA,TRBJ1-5,TGTGCCAGTAGTATATTCTCACAGGGGGCCGGGGGTCAGCCCCAGCATTTT,CASSIFSQGAGGQPQHF
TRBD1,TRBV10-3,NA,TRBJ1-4,TGTGCCATCAGGGAGGACAGGGGAGATGAAAAACTGTTTTTT,CAIREDRGDEKLFF
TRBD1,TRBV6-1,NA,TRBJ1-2,TGTGCCAGCAGTGAAGTGGGGACAGGGATCTATGGCTACACCTTC,CASSEVGTGIYGYTF
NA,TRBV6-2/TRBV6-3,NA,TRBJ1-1,TGTGCCAGCAGTTACTCGTCGCGGGGGACTGAAGCTTTCTTT,CASSYSSRGTEAFF
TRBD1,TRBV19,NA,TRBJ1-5,TGTGCCAGTAGTTCCACCAACAGGGGGTTCAATCAGCCCCAGCATTTT,CASSSTNRGFNQPQHF
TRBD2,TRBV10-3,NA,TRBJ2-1,TGTGCCATCAGTGAGTCCGGACTAGCGGGAGCTCGTGAGCAGTTCTTC,CAISESGLAGAREQFF
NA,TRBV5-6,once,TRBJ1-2,TGTGCCAGCAGCTTGGGAGGACAAACGTATGGCTACACCTTC,CASSLGGQTYGYTF
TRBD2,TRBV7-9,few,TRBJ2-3,TGTGCCAGCAGCTTAGCTAGCGGGGCGGGAGATACGCAGTATTTT,CASSLASGAGDTQYF
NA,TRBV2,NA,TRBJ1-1,TGTGCCAGCAGTCCGGACTCACTTTTAGCTTTCTTT,CASSPDSLLAFF
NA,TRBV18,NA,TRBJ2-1,TGTGCCAGCGCCAATTCGGGCAATGAGCAGTTCTTC,CASANSGNEQFF
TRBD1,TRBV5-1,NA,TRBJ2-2,TGCGCCAGCAGGTCCTCGGGACAGATCACCGGGGAGCTGTTTTTT,CASRSSGQITGELFF
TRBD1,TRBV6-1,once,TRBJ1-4,TGTGCCAGCAGTGATGGAGGGACAGGGTTTGAAAAACTGTTTTTT,CASSDGGTGFEKLFF
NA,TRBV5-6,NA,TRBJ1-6,TGTGCCAGCAGCTTGACGGGGGGACCTAATTCACCCCTCCACTTT,CASSLTGGPNSPLHF
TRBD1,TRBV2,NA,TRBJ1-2,TGTGCCAGCAGCCCGGGACAGGGCTATGGCTACACCTTC,CASSPGQGYGYTF
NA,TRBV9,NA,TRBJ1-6,TGTGCCAGCAGCGAAACGGCCCTAGTCGGTTCACCCCTCCACTTT,CASSETALVGSPLHF
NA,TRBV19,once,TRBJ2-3,TGTGCCAGTAGTACCTTGACGGGAGATACGCAGTATTTT,CASSTLTGDTQYF
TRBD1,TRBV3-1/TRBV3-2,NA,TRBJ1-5,TGTGCCAGCAGCCTGGGGGACAGGCGATACAATCAGCCCCAGCATTTT,CASSLGDRRYNQPQHF
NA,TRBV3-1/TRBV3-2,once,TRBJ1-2,TGTGCCAGCAGCCAAGATTTGGCTGGCGGGGGAACCTCGGGTGGCTACACCTTC,CASSQDLAGGGTSGGYTF
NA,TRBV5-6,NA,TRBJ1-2,TGTGCCAGCAGCCCTCGGCCGGGAGGGAACTATGGCTACACCTTC,CASSPRPGGNYGYTF
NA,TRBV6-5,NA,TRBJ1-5,TGTGCCAGCAGTCAATCCCAGGGAGGCGAGCCCCAGCATTTT,CASSQSQGGEPQHF
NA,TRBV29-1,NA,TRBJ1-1,TGCAGCGTCGAACAGGGGAACACTGAAGCTTTCTTT,CSVEQGNTEAFF